One and the same sample provided the 27 T cell receptor beta chains below, sequenced in a study of T cell responses to AZD1222 COVID-19 vaccine. This table comes from immunoSEQ multiplex PCR, and its TCRdb copy is limited to in-frame clones, with some not included. The profile covers about 110,000 clones, with roughly nine tenths appearing a single time and 2% to 2.5% taken by the ten largest. The sequencing used peripheral blood, collected 28 days after the second AZD1222 dose. The receptors shown here come from an adult who received the AZD1222 COVID-19 vaccine.

This clone was seen just once. V usage is TRBV27 and J usage is TRBJ1-6, with no clear D. The CDR3 has 14 amino acids. The V gene's germline CDR1 is MNHEY and CDR2 SMNVEV (reference sequence). Trimming removed 3 bases at V and 6 bases at J, with 9 bases between. The CDR3, as DNA: TGTGCCAGCAGTTTTCACAGTATTAATTCACCCCTCCACTTT. This gives the protein CASSFHSINSPLHF.

V and J are TRBV10-3 and TRBJ1-1; 7 nucleotides match TRBD1. The germline gives CDR1 ENHRY, CDR2 SYGVKD. This CDR3 contains 14 residues. Trimming took 4 bases from V and 7 from J; bases not matched to a gene: 9. As DNA, the CDR3 is TGTGCCATCAGTGGGACAGGTGTTGAGGGTGAAGCTTTCTTT. Protein: CAISGTGVEGEAFF.

The chain employs TRBV12-3 or TRBV12-4 and TRBJ2-7, with unresolved D. The CDR3 has 13 residues. Between the trimmed V and J ends, which lost 3 bases and 1 base, there was a span of 7 bases. The CDR3: CASSLGRSYEQYF. The CDR3 DNA follows: TGTGCCAGCAGTTTGGGAAGGTCCTACGAGCAGTACTTC.

The gene calls are TRBV6-6 and TRBJ1-2; 7 positions agree with TRBD1. The CDR3 runs 15 residues. Germline V gene sequence: CDR1 MNHNY, CDR2 SVGAGI (reference sequence). Trimming cost V 5 bases and J 8 bases; bases outside gene matches: 14. CDR3 loop: CASSRRQGSITGYTF. CDR3 sequence (DNA): TGTGCCAGCAGTCGAAGACAGGGATCGATAACGGGCTACACCTTC.

J is TRBJ2-1 and V is TRBV19, with D perhaps assigned TRBD1 or TRBD2 (5 bases each). The length of the CDR3 is 14 residues. V was pared by 6 bases and J by 13 bases, with 22 bases between. Germline loops: CDR1 LNHDA, CDR2 SQIVND (reference sequence). CDR3 loop: CASSTGTDGGKQFF. The CDR3 region has the DNA TGTGCCAGTAGCACCGGGACGGACGGAGGAAAACAGTTCTTC.

The chain employs TRBV24-1 and TRBJ1-1; D not certain. Trimming removed 4 bases from V and 6 bases from J, with 20 bases in between. This CDR3 has 16 residues. CDR1 is KGHDR, CDR2 SFDVKD, per germline. The CDR3 region has the DNA TGTGCCACCAGTGACAAGCTCTCTGTAGGAAGGGCTGAAGCTTTCTTT. It is translated as CATSDKLSVGRAEAFF.

The chain is built from TRBV5-4 and TRBJ2-1; D not certain. Trimming shortened V by 1 base and J by 1 base, and 12 bases separated the two germline ends. This CDR3 has 16 residues. Germline CDR1 and CDR2: SGHNT and YYREEE (reference sequence). CDR3 amino acids: CASSLFSSRSYNEQFF. CDR3 sequence (DNA): TGTGCCAGCAGCTTGTTTAGCTCACGATCCTACAATGAGCAGTTCTTC. The full variable domain, in which reference TRBV5-4 and TRBJ2-1 provide the parts outside the CDR3, is ETGVTQSPTHLIKTRGQQVTLRCSSQSGHNTVSWYQQALGQGPQFIFQYYREEENGRGNFPPRFSGLQFPNYSSELNVNALELDDSALYLCASSLFSSRSYNEQFFGPGTRLTVL.

The genes are TRBV5-1 and TRBJ2-1; the D gene is possibly TRBD1 (6 bases). The germline V gene encodes CDR1 SGHRS and CDR2 YFSETQ. The CDR3 length is 15 residues. The V end lost 4 bases, the J end lost 6 bases, and 17 bases lay between the germline ends. CDR3 loop: CASSQNRDTTNEQFF. CDR3 DNA: TGCGCCAGCAGCCAAAATCGGGACACTACCAATGAGCAGTTCTTC. Supplemented by reference TRBV5-1 and TRBJ2-1, the full variable domain reads KAGVTQTPRYLIKTRGQQVTLSCSPISGHRSVSWYQQTPGQGLQFLFEYFSETQRNKGNFPGRFSGRQFSNSRSEMNVSTLELGDSALYLCASSQNRDTTNEQFFGPGTRLTVL.

The chain joins TRBV7-2 to TRBJ2-7, with 10 bases that match TRBD2. Per germline, CDR1 SGHTA and CDR2 FQGNSA. Losses at the gene ends were 4 bases for V and 2 bases for J; bases not matched to a gene: 5. CDR3 length equals 15 residues. This CDR3 reads CASSWLAGVPYEQYF. The CDR3, as DNA: TGTGCCAGCAGCTGGCTAGCGGGAGTCCCCTACGAGCAGTACTTC.

This chain joins TRBV19 and TRBJ1-5; no firm D call. Trimming removed 5 bases from V and 1 base from J, with 15 bases in between. Germline values: CDR1 LNHDA, CDR2 SQIVND (reference sequence). The CDR3 is 16 residues long. This CDR3 is CASSPQRGWSNQPQHF. The DNA of the CDR3 is TGTGCCAGTAGTCCTCAGAGAGGGTGGAGCAATCAGCCCCAGCATTTT.

The V gene is TRBV7-2, the J gene TRBJ2-1; TRBD1 agrees at 7 bases. V was clipped by 5 bases and J by 4 bases; unmatched bases: 8. This CDR3 is built from 15 residues. The germline V gene has CDR1 SGHTA and CDR2 FQGNSA. The CDR3 DNA reads TGTGCCAGCAGCGCCTACCGGGACAGTTACAATGAGCAGTTCTTC. Translated, it gives CASSAYRDSYNEQFF.

The J gene is TRBJ1-2, the V gene TRBV5-1; tentative D call: TRBD1 (6 bases). CDR1 and CDR2 (germline): SGHRS, YFSETQ. The V gene lost 0 bases and the J gene lost 6 bases, with 15 bases spanning the gap. CDR3 size: 15 residues. The CDR3 is CASSLAGTSNHGYTF. CDR3 nucleotide sequence: TGCGCCAGCAGCTTGGCTGGGACATCGAATCATGGCTACACCTTC.

This clone was recorded only once. This chain links TRBV6-9 with TRBJ1-1; unclear D gene. Germline V gives CDR1 MNHGY, CDR2 SVAAGI. CDR3 length: 13 residues. Trimming left V 8 bases short and J 6 bases short, with 16 bases between. The CDR3 spells CASPHEGRPEAFF. The CDR3 DNA reads TGTGCCAGCCCCCATGAGGGCCGACCTGAAGCTTTCTTT.

The chain has TRBV19 and TRBJ2-3; no firm D call. V lost 3 bases, J lost 2 bases, and 12 bases lay in between. The CDR3 sequence is 15 residues long. CDR1 LNHDA and CDR2 SQIVND come from the germline V gene (reference sequence). CDR3 residues: CASSIPGFYTDTQYF. DNA for the CDR3: TGTGCCAGTAGTATCCCCGGGTTCTACACAGATACGCAGTATTTT.

The genes are TRBV12-3 or TRBV12-4 and TRBJ2-5; D ambiguous. The CDR3 length is 12 residues. The ends were cut back, 4 bases at V and 2 bases at J, with 5 bases in the middle. CDR3 protein: CASSYKQETQYF. The CDR3 nucleotides are TGTGCCAGCAGTTACAAGCAAGAGACCCAGTACTTC.

Here the CDR3 reads CASSPVGQNSPLHF. Written as DNA, the CDR3 is TGTGCCAGCAGCCCGGTGGGTCAGAATTCACCCCTCCACTTT. The V gene is TRBV7-9, the J gene TRBJ1-6; D remains ambiguous. Germline CDR1 reads SEHNR; CDR2 reads FQNEAQ (reference sequence). The CDR3 is 14 residues long. V lost 5 bases, J lost 7 bases, and 12 bases lay in between. The whole variable domain, filled in from reference TRBV7-9 and TRBJ1-6, reads DTGVSQNPRHKITKRGQNVTFRCDPISEHNRLYWYRQTLGQGPEFLTYFQNEAQLEKSRLLSDRFSAERPKGSFSTLEIQRTEQGDSAMYLCASSPVGQNSPLHFGNGTRLTVT.

The rearrangement uses TRBV4-2 and TRBJ2-5; TRBD1 matches at 7 bases. CDR3 size: 16 residues. Germline lookup yields CDR1 LGHNA and CDR2 YNFKEQ. Unmatched junction bases numbered 11, after V lost 2 bases and J lost 5 bases. CDR3 nucleotides: TGTGCCAGCAGCCAACCCCATACAGGGGCCAGTGAGACCCAGTACTTC. Translation gives CASSQPHTGASETQYF.

CDR3 in amino acids: CASSFDEQYF. The CDR3 region has the DNA TGTGCCAGCAGTTTCGACGAGCAGTACTTC. V and J are TRBV28 and TRBJ2-7; D remains unclear. The CDR3 sequence is 10 residues long. Germline CDR1 MDHEN, CDR2 SYDVKM. V was pared by 3 bases and J by 5 bases, with 2 bases between.

The J gene is TRBJ2-3, the V gene TRBV27, with TRBD2 matching over 11 bases. In germline, CDR1 is MNHEY, CDR2 SMNVEV (reference sequence). The ends lost 7 bases at V and 0 bases at J; junction bases unmatched: 9. This CDR3 has 17 amino acids. CDR3 DNA sequence: TGTGCCAGCATGTTCTTCGGACTAGCGGGCAGCACAGATACGCAGTATTTT. Its translation is CASMFFGLAGSTDTQYF.

The chain combines TRBV24-1 with TRBJ1-2; D perhaps matches TRBD1 (5 bases). The CDR3 extends over 14 amino acids. CDR1 is KGHDR and CDR2 is SFDVKD in the germline V gene. Trimming shortened V by 3 bases and J by 8 bases, and 15 bases separated the two germline ends. Written as DNA, the CDR3 is TGTGCCACCAGTGATCGCCTCAGGGTGGGCGGCTACACCTTC. Its translation: CATSDRLRVGGYTF.

The V and J genes are TRBV6-5 and TRBJ1-2; 9 bases agree with TRBD1. Germline assignment: CDR1 MNHEY and CDR2 SVGAGI. V was pared by 6 bases and J by 8 bases, with 7 bases of the junction left unmatched. The CDR3 covers 13 residues. The CDR3 DNA is TGTGCCAGCAGGTCACAGGGGGCTGAGGGCTACACCTTC. The encoded protein is CASRSQGAEGYTF.

The rearrangement uses TRBV5-6 and TRBJ2-5, with TRBD1 matching 9 bases. The CDR3 totals 17 residues. Germline-derived CDR1 and CDR2 are SGHDT and YYEEEE. With V trimmed by 0 bases and J by 2 bases, 8 bases remained unmatched. CDR3 loop: CASSLALDRGSQETQYF. CDR3 in DNA: TGTGCCAGCAGCTTGGCCTTGGACAGGGGTTCACAAGAGACCCAGTACTTC.

V is TRBV19 and J is TRBJ2-4, with a tentative D call TRBD1 (6 bases). V dropped 9 bases and J dropped 5 bases, with 20 bases sitting between them. Germline V gene data show CDR1 as LNHDA and CDR2 as SQIVND (reference sequence). The CDR3 has 15 amino acids. CDR3 nucleotides: TGTGCCAGCACCGTTCAGGGTGGGGGCGAAAACATTCAGTACTTC. It encodes CASTVQGGGENIQYF.

This clone appeared a single time. V usage is TRBV6-5 and J usage is TRBJ1-2; D unresolved. Germline V CDR1 and CDR2: MNHEY, SVGAGI. The CDR3 runs to 13 residues. V dropped 7 bases and J dropped 6 bases, with 15 bases sitting between them. The CDR3 is CASTRTNAHGYTF. CDR3 DNA: TGTGCCAGCACTCGTACAAACGCACATGGCTACACCTTC.

The chain couples TRBV7-3 to TRBJ2-2; TRBD2 matches at 7 bases. Trimming at V came to 5 bases and at J to 6 bases, leaving 18 bases not matched to a gene. The V gene's germline CDR1 is SGHTA and CDR2 FQGTGA. The CDR3 is 18 residues long. CDR3 sequence reads: CASSLHPGGDVRAGELFF. CDR3 nucleotides: TGTGCCAGCAGCCTACATCCTGGGGGGGACGTACGGGCCGGGGAGCTGTTTTTT.

The gene calls are TRBV19 and TRBJ1-1; possibly TRBD1 for D (6 bases). CDR1 is LNHDA and CDR2 is SQIVND in the germline V gene (reference sequence). V gave up 6 bases and J gave up 4 bases, with 15 bases separating them. This CDR3 contains 14 residues. CDR3 sequence (DNA): TGTGCCAGTAGGAACAGGGAGAAGGGCACTGAAGCTTTCTTT. This translates into CASRNREKGTEAFF.

This clone has just a few counts. The genes are TRBV18 and TRBJ1-1; TRBD1 agrees at 7 bases. This CDR3 contains 17 residues. The germline V gene has CDR1 KGHSH and CDR2 LQKENI. V lost 3 bases and J lost 4; bases outside the gene matches: 14. The CDR3 nucleotides are TGTGCCAGCTCACCCCCCAGAGGCAGGGGGGGACTCACTGAAGCTTTCTTT. Its protein is CASSPPRGRGGLTEAFF.